This T cell receptor (beta chain) was retrieved from a study of shared clonotypes between healthy human individuals. Study details: Contributing individuals were two females and three males aged 18 to 49. Study observations and caveats: Roughly 4.6% of naive CD4 clonotypes were common to a handful of donors.

CDR3 length: 12 amino acids. Between the trimmed V and J ends, which lost 3 bases and 2 bases, there was a span of 8 bases. CDR1 is SQVTM and CDR2 is ANQGSEA in the germline V gene. The study ran the assay at deep level. TCRdb keeps only in-frame clones here, not all; method: immunoSEQ multiplex PCR. There are hundreds of thousands of clones in the sample; 70% to 75% occur only once, and about 10% lies in the top ten. Comment on this clone: Its antigen is not known.

The clonotype originates from a man aged 25 to 40 in good health. V and J are TRBV29-1 and TRBJ2-7; D uncertain. The material sequenced was memory CD4+ T cells sorted from blood. As to subset: CD45RA-negative fraction. The CDR3 DNA follows: TGCAGCGTTGAGACCTCCCCCTACGAGCAGTACTTC. The encoded protein is CSVETSPYEQYF.